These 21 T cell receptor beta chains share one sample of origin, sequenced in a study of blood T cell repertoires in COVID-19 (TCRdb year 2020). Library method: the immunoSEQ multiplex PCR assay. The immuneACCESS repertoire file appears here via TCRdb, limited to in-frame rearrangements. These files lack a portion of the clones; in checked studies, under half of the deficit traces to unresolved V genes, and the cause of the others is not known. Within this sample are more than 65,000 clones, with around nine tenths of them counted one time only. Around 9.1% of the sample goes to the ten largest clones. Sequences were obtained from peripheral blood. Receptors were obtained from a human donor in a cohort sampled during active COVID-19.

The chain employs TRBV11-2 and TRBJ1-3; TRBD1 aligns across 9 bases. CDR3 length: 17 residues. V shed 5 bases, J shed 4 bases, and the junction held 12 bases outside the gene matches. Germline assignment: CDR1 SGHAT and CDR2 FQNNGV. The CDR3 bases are TGTGCCAGCAGCCGACGGGAGGGACAGGGTCTAGGAAACACCATATATTTT. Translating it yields CASSRREGQGLGNTIYF.

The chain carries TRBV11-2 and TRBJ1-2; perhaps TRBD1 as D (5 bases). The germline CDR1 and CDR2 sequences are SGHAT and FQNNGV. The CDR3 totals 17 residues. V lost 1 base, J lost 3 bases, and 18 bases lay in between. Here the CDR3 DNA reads TGTGCCAGCAGCTTAGGGGGCTTGGAGAAATCCTACTATGGCTACACCTTC. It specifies CASSLGGLEKSYYGYTF.

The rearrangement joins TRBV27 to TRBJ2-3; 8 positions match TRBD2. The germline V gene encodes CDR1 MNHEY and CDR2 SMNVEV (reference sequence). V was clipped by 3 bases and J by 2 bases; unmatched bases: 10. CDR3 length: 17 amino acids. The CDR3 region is CASSFPSAGAITDTQYF. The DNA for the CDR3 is TGTGCCAGCAGTTTCCCCTCAGCGGGGGCCATCACAGATACGCAGTATTTT.

In nucleotides, the CDR3 is TGTGCCAGCAGCCCTGCAGGGGGCTTAGAGACCCAGTACTTC. Translated: CASSPAGGLETQYF. The rearrangement uses TRBV3-1 (or the pseudogene TRBV3-2) and TRBJ2-5; 8 nucleotides agree with TRBD1. This CDR3 has 14 amino acids. Trimming at V came to 4 bases and at J to 4 bases, leaving 5 bases not matched to a gene. In germline, CDR1 is LGHDT, CDR2 YNNKEL (reference sequence).

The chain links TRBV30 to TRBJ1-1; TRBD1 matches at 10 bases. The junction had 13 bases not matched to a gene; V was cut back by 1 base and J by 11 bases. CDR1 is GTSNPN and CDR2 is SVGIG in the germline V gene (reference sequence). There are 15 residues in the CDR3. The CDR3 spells CAWSEGTGVARDAFF. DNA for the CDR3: TGTGCCTGGAGTGAGGGGACAGGGGTTGCGAGGGATGCTTTCTTT. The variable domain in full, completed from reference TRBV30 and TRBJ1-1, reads SQTIHQWPATLVQPVGSPLSLECTVEGTSNPNLYWYRQAAGRGLQLLFYSVGIGQISSEVPQNLSASRPQDRQFILSSKKLLLSDSGFYLCAWSEGTGVARDAFFGQGTRLTVV.

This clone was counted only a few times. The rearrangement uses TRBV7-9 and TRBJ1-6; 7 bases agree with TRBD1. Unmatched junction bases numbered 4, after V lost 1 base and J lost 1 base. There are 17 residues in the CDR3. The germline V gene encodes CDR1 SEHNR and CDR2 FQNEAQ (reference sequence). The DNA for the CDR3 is TGTGCCAGCAGCTTAGGACCGGACAGGTCCTATAATTCACCCCTCCACTTT. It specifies CASSLGPDRSYNSPLHF.

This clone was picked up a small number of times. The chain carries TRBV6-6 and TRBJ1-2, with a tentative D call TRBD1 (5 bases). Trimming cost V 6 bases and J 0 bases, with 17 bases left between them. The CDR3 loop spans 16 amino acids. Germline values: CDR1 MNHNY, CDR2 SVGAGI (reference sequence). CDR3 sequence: CASRSDKGPTNYGYTF. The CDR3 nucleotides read TGTGCCAGCAGGTCGGACAAAGGACCAACTAACTATGGCTACACCTTC.

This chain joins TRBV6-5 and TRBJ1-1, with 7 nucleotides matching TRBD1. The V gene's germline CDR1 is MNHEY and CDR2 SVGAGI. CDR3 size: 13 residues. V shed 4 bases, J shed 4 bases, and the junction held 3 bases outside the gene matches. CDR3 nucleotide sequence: TGTGCCAGCAGTTTATACAGGGGCACTGAAGCTTTCTTT. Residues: CASSLYRGTEAFF.

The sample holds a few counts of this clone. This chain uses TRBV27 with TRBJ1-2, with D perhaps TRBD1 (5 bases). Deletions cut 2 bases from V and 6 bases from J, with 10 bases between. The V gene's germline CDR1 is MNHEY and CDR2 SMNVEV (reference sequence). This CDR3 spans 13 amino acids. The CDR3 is CASSLRGLNGYTF. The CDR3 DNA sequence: TGTGCCAGCAGTTTAAGGGGTTTAAATGGCTACACCTTC.

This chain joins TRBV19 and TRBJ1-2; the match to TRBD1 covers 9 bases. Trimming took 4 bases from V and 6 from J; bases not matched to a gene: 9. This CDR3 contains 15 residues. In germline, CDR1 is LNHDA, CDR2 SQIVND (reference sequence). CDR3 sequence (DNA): TGTGCCAGTAGTACGACACAGGGGGCAGGCGATGGCTACACCTTC. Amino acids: CASSTTQGAGDGYTF.

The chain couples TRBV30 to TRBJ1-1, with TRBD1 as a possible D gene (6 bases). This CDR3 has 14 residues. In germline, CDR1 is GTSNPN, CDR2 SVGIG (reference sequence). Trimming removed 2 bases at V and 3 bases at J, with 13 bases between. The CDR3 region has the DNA TGTGCCTGGAGTTGGGGGCAGGCATACACTGAAGCTTTCTTT. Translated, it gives CAWSWGQAYTEAFF.

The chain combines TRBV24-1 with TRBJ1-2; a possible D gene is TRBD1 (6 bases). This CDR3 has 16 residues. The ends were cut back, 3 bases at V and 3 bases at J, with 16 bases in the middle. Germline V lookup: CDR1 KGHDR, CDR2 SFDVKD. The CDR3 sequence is CATSDAVGAIDYGYTF. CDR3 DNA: TGTGCCACCAGTGATGCGGTGGGGGCCATCGACTATGGCTACACCTTC.

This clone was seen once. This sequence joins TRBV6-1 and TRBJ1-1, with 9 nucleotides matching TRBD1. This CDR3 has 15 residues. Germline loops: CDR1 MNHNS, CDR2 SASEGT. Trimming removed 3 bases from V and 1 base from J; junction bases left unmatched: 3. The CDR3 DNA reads TGTGCCAGCAGTGATACACAGGGGGCGAACACTGAAGCTTTCTTT. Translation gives CASSDTQGANTEAFF.

CDR3 sequence reads: CASSQVQTGYGYTF. The CDR3 coding sequence is TGTGCCAGCAGCCAAGTACAGACAGGCTATGGCTACACCTTC. This chain uses TRBV3-1 (or the pseudogene TRBV3-2) with TRBJ1-2; D might be TRBD1 (6 bases). Deletions cut 1 base from V and 4 bases from J, with 10 bases between. Germline-derived CDR1 and CDR2 are LGHDT and YNNKEL (reference sequence). The CDR3 is made up of 14 amino acids.

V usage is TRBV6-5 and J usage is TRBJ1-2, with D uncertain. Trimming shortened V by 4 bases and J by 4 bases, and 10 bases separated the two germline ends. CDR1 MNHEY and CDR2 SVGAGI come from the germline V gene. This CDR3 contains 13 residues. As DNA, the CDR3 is TGTGCCAGCAGTTCACCGCCTATCTATGGCTACACCTTC. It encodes CASSSPPIYGYTF.

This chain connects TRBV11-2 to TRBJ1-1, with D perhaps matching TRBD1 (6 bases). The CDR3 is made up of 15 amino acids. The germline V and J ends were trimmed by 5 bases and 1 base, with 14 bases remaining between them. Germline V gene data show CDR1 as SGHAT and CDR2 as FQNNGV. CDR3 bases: TGTGCCAGCAGCACCCCCAGGGGCAAGAACACTGAAGCTTTCTTT. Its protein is CASSTPRGKNTEAFF.

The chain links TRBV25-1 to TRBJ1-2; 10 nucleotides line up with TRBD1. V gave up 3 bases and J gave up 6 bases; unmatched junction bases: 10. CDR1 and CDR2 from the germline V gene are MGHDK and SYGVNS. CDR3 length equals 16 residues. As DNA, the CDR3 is TGTGCCAGCAGTGACCCAGGACAGGGGGGCGAACATGGCTACACCTTC. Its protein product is CASSDPGQGGEHGYTF.

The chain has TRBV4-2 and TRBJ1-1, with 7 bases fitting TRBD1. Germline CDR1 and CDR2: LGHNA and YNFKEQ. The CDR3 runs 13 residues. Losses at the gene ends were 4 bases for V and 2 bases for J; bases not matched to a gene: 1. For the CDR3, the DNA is TGTGCCAGCAGCCGGGACAGCAACACTGAAGCTTTCTTT. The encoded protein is CASSRDSNTEAFF.

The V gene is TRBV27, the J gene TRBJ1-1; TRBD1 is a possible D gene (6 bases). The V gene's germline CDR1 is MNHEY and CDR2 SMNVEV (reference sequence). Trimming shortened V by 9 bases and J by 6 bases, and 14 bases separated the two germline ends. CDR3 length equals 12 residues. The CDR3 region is CASRGGGPEAFF. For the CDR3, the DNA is TGTGCCAGTAGGGGGGGTGGACCTGAAGCTTTCTTT.

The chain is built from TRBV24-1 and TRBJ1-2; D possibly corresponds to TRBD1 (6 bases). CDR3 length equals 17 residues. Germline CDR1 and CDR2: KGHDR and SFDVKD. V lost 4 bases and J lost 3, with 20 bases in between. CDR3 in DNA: TGTGCCACCAGTGACCCCCGTCGCAGGGGTAAGGACTATGGCTACACCTTC. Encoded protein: CATSDPRRRGKDYGYTF.

The CDR3 region is CASSQGTGDTEAFF. CDR3 DNA: TGCGCCAGCAGCCAAGGTACAGGGGACACTGAAGCTTTCTTT. V gene TRBV4-3 combines with J gene TRBJ1-1, with 7 bases fitting TRBD1. J lost 3 bases, V lost 1 base, and 2 bases had no gene match. The CDR3 has 14 amino acids. In germline, CDR1 is LGHNA, CDR2 YSLEER.